Listed below are T cell receptor beta chains from one sample, sequenced in a study of CD8+ T cells in alopecia areata. Clones were read by immunoSEQ multiplex PCR, and TCRdb kept only the in-frame ones, dropping some. The sample has more than 90,000 clones; 55% to 70% are singletons. This specimen consisted of CD8+ T cells sorted from blood, obtained between weeks 55 and 65, from a patient treated with tofacitinib. These receptors all come from a human donor with alopecia areata. Each CDR3 is given with its conserved first and last residue.

V gene: TRBV4-2; J gene: TRBJ1-1; CDR3 protein: CASSQESNTEAFF
V gene: TRBV29-1; J gene: TRBJ2-3; CDR3 protein: CSVGPGQHTDTQYF
V gene: TRBV7-9; J gene: TRBJ2-1; CDR3 protein: CASSFDRDHYNEQFF
V gene: TRBV6-5; J gene: TRBJ1-2; CDR3 protein: CASTSGPTYGYTF
V gene: TRBV6-1; J gene: TRBJ1-4; CDR3 protein: CASSDSQDTDEKLFF
V gene: TRBV30; J gene: TRBJ2-1; CDR3 protein: CAWSGGTSVLF
V gene: TRBV9; J gene: TRBJ2-5; CDR3 protein: CASSAVGLANQETQYF
V gene: TRBV5-1; J gene: TRBJ2-7; CDR3 protein: CASSWNSYEQYF
V gene: TRBV11-2; J gene: TRBJ1-2; CDR3 protein: CASNSGSQFAGYTF
V gene: TRBV4-1; J gene: TRBJ2-5; CDR3 protein: CASSEGSRGGYQETQYF
V gene: TRBV5-6; J gene: TRBJ2-7; CDR3 protein: CASSAGTGAYGQYF
V gene: TRBV19; J gene: TRBJ2-1; CDR3 protein: CASSPGPEQFF
V gene: TRBV4-1; J gene: TRBJ2-7; CDR3 protein: CASSQAGTGPYEQYF
V gene: TRBV30; J gene: TRBJ2-2; CDR3 protein: CAWQGGQGFGGELFF
V gene: TRBV5-1; J gene: TRBJ1-2; CDR3 protein: CASSLTQGYGYTF
V gene: TRBV9; J gene: TRBJ2-5; CDR3 protein: CASSDSGKETQYF
V gene: TRBV12-5; J gene: TRBJ2-5; CDR3 protein: CASGFRETQYF
V gene: TRBV15; J gene: TRBJ2-7; CDR3 protein: CATSNRGTAYEQYF
V gene: TRBV5-1; J gene: TRBJ2-5; CDR3 protein: CASSSGLAVGETQYF
V gene: TRBV4-1; J gene: TRBJ1-6; CDR3 protein: CASSHPQGANSPLHF
V gene: TRBV10-3; J gene: TRBJ2-1; CDR3 protein: CAISESWSGWVNEQFF
V gene: TRBV29-1; J gene: TRBJ1-4; CDR3 protein: CSVEDGGNEKLFF
V gene: TRBV30; J gene: TRBJ2-7; CDR3 protein: CAWSDKGPQQYF
V gene: TRBV6-5; J gene: TRBJ1-1; CDR3 protein: CASSEIGVSTEAFF
V gene: TRBV28; J gene: TRBJ1-2; CDR3 protein: CASSFRGARGYTF
V gene: TRBV27; J gene: TRBJ2-5; CDR3 protein: CASSYLETQYF
V gene: TRBV6-6; J gene: TRBJ2-7; CDR3 protein: CASRSQGAHEQYF
V gene: TRBV9; J gene: TRBJ2-2; CDR3 protein: CASSVGQSHGTGELFF
V gene: TRBV2; J gene: TRBJ1-1; CDR3 protein: CASSEGRETEAFF
V gene: TRBV27; J gene: TRBJ1-2; CDR3 protein: CASSLSSGRSYGYTF
V gene: TRBV29-1; J gene: TRBJ2-1; CDR3 protein: CSVGGQEGRNEQFF
V gene: TRBV5-6; J gene: TRBJ2-1; CDR3 protein: CASSPGQGYNEQFF
V gene: TRBV18; J gene: TRBJ1-2; CDR3 protein: CASSQADIYGYTF
V gene: TRBV6-1; J gene: TRBJ2-3; CDR3 protein: CASSDRGASTDTQYF
V gene: TRBV6-6; J gene: TRBJ2-7; CDR3 protein: CASREYGLADSYEQYF
V gene: TRBV2; J gene: TRBJ1-1; CDR3 protein: CASREGTNTEAFF
V gene: TRBV6-1; J gene: TRBJ2-7; CDR3 protein: CASSGGPYEQYF